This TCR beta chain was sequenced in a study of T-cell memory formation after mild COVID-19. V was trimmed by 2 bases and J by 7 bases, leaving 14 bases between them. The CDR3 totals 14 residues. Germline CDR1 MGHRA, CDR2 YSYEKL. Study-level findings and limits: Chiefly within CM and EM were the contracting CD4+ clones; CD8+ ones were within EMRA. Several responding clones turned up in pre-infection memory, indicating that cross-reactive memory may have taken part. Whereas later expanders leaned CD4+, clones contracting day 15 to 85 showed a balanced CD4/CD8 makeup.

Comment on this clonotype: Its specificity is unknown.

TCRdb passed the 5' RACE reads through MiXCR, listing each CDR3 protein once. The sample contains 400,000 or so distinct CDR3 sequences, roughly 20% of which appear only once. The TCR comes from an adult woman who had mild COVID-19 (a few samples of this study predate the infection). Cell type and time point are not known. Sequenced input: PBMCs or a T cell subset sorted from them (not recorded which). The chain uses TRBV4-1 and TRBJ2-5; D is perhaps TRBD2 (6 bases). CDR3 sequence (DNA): TGCGCCAGCAGCCAAACCGGGACTTTAGGGACCCAGTACTTC. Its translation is CASSQTGTLGTQYF.